This entry lists 17 T cell receptor beta chains sequenced from one sample in a study of regulatory T cells in long-lasting Graves disease. Time point meaning: newly diagnosed GD, antithyroid drugs for less than 3 months. TCR sequences were obtained from RNA taken from PBMCs. Building the TCR beta libraries relied on iRepertoire HTBI primers, and CDR3 regions underwent Arm-PCR. TCRdb reprocessed the multiplex PCR reads with MiXCR, giving one entry per CDR3 protein. This sample has 500,000 to 700,000 distinct CDR3 sequences, with 15% to 20% found just once. These same records also appear under a second study, on T cells in Graves' hyperthyroidism and ophthalmopathy.

The starting material was peripheral blood mononuclear cells (PBMCs), obtained at new diagnosis, from a patient treated with antithyroid drugs. Every receptor here comes from a woman between 25 and 40 years old with Graves disease.

This clonotype was found a few times. This chain joins TRBV29-1 and TRBJ2-1; 7 nucleotides match TRBD2. There are 14 residues in the CDR3. From germline, CDR1 is SQVTM and CDR2 ANQGSEA. With 5 bases clipped from V and 1 base from J, the junction kept 5 bases outside the gene matches. DNA for the CDR3: TGCAGCGTTCGGCGGGGGACTTCCTACAATGAGCAGTTCTTC. Translating gives CSVRRGTSYNEQFF.

This clonotype was seen many times. The chain joins TRBV27 to TRBJ2-5, with D perhaps matching TRBD1 (5 bases). Germline CDR1 and CDR2: MNHEY and SMNVEV (reference sequence). With 3 bases removed from V and 1 base from J, the gap between germline ends came to 9 bases. The CDR3 runs to 14 residues. CDR3 loop: CASSFQGVQETQYF. CDR3 in DNA: TGTGCCAGCAGTTTCCAGGGCGTCCAAGAGACCCAGTACTTC.

This clonotype was detected only a few times. The chain employs TRBV27 and TRBJ2-7; TRBD1 agrees at 7 bases. The CDR3 is made up of 13 amino acids. Germline V gene sequence: CDR1 MNHEY, CDR2 SMNVEV (reference sequence). V trimming: 5 bases; J trimming: 3 bases; junction bases outside the gene matches: 4. CDR3 nucleotides: TGTGCCAGCAGTCGGACAGGTCACTACGAGCAGTACTTC. It encodes CASSRTGHYEQYF.

The chain recombines TRBV5-5 with TRBJ1-3; TRBD1 agrees at 7 bases. CDR1 and CDR2 (germline): SGHKS, YYEKEE (reference sequence). J was trimmed by 4 bases and V by 4 bases; bases with no gene match: 14. The CDR3 is 17 residues long. In DNA, the CDR3 is TGTGCCAGCAGCAGGGGGCCATTAGGGCGAGGAGGAAACACCATATATTTT. It encodes CASSRGPLGRGGNTIYF. Full variable domain (rest looked up from reference TRBV5-5 and TRBJ1-3): DAGVTQSPTHLIKTRGQQVTLRCSPISGHKSVSWYQQVLGQGPQFIFQYYEKEERGRGNFPDRFSARQFPNYSSELNVNALLLGDSALYLCASSRGPLGRGGNTIYFGEGSWLTVV.

This clonotype was counted at least ten times. The chain is built from TRBV3-1 and TRBJ1-5, with D uncertain. Between the trimmed V and J ends, which lost 2 bases and 6 bases, there was a span of 11 bases. Germline CDR1 is LGHDT and CDR2 is YNNKEL (reference sequence). CDR3 length equals 14 residues. CDR3 region: CASSQQDRSQPQHF. In DNA form, the CDR3 reads TGTGCCAGCAGCCAACAGGACCGTAGTCAGCCCCAGCATTTT.

This clonotype was counted many times. This chain connects TRBV27 to TRBJ2-7, with TRBD2 identical over 10 bases. The CDR3 extends over 13 amino acids. Germline V gene data show CDR1 as MNHEY and CDR2 as SMNVEV (reference sequence). The V gene end was trimmed by 4 bases and the J gene end by 5 bases; junction bases not matched to a gene: 2. This chain's CDR3 is CASSSLAGNEQYF. The CDR3 DNA is TGTGCCAGCAGTTCACTAGCGGGAAACGAGCAGTACTTC.

This clonotype appeared many times. J is TRBJ2-3 and V is TRBV20-1; D is possibly TRBD1 (6 bases). The CDR3 consists of 14 residues. V lost 5 bases, J lost 5 bases, and 17 bases lay in between. Germline CDR1 DFQATT, CDR2 SNEGSKA (reference sequence). This CDR3 reads CSAATGMTGDTQYF. The CDR3 DNA is TGCAGTGCTGCAACAGGGATGACGGGAGATACGCAGTATTTT.

There are many counts of this clonotype. The chain combines TRBV10-2 with TRBJ2-3; D may correspond to TRBD1 or TRBD2 (5 bases each). CDR3 length: 13 residues. The germline gives CDR1 WSHSY, CDR2 SAAADI. Between the trimmed V and J ends, which lost 7 bases and 6 bases, there was a span of 14 bases. This CDR3 is CASTGFPGDTQYF. CDR3 nucleotides: TGCGCCAGCACGGGGTTCCCAGGGGATACGCAGTATTTT.

This clonotype was detected many times. V and J are TRBV5-5 and TRBJ2-7, with 12 positions matching TRBD2. Germline CDR1 SGHKS, CDR2 YYEKEE (reference sequence). This CDR3 has 14 amino acids. V was clipped by 3 bases and J by 5 bases; unmatched bases: 3. CDR3 region: CASSYRLAGDEQYF. The CDR3, as DNA: TGTGCCAGCAGCTACAGACTAGCGGGAGACGAGCAGTACTTC.

The chain links TRBV20-1 to TRBJ2-7; TRBD2 matches at 12 bases. Per germline, CDR1 DFQATT and CDR2 SNEGSKA (reference sequence). This CDR3 contains 16 residues. V was clipped by 6 bases and J by 7 bases; unmatched bases: 16. The CDR3 coding sequence is TGCAGTGCCACATGGGCTAGCGGGAGGGGGTCCGAGGAGCAGTACTTC. Protein sequence: CSATWASGRGSEEQYF.

This clonotype was counted between two and nine times. V usage is TRBV28 and J usage is TRBJ2-5; D possibly corresponds to TRBD1 (5 bases). V dropped 8 bases and J dropped 5 bases, with 12 bases sitting between them. The germline CDR1 and CDR2 sequences are MDHEN and SYDVKM. CDR3 length: 12 residues. In DNA form, the CDR3 reads TGTGCCAGCCAATACAGGTCGGAGACCCAGTACTTC. Amino acids: CASQYRSETQYF. Drawing the rest from reference TRBV28 and TRBJ2-5, the complete variable domain is DVKVTQSSRYLVKRTGEKVFLECVQDMDHENMFWYRQDPGLGLRLIYFSYDVKMKEKGDIPEGYSVSREKKERFSLILESASTNQTSMYLCASQYRSETQYFGPGTRLLVL.

The chain employs TRBV2 and TRBJ1-2; 8 nucleotides agree with TRBD1. Trimming cost V 0 bases and J 7 bases; bases outside gene matches: 10. The length of the CDR3 is 16 residues. Germline V gene data show CDR1 as SNHLY and CDR2 as FYNNEI. CDR3 coding DNA: TGTGCCAGCAGTGAAGCGCGTAGGGGGACAGGAGCTGGCTACACCTTC. Translating gives CASSEARRGTGAGYTF.

In this sample, this clonotype turned up a few times. The chain recombines TRBV18 with TRBJ1-6; D gene uncertain. Trimming took 1 base from V and 8 from J, leaving 12 bases between them. The CDR3 has 15 residues. The germline V gene encodes CDR1 KGHSH and CDR2 LQKENI. The CDR3 DNA sequence: TGTGCCAGCTCACCACTTTCCGAGAATCATTCACCCCTCCACTTT. Encoded protein: CASSPLSENHSPLHF.

This clonotype has at least ten counts. The chain couples TRBV6-1 to TRBJ2-3, with a possible D match to TRBD1 (6 bases). In germline, CDR1 is MNHNS, CDR2 SASEGT. The V end was cut by 7 bases, the J end by 2 bases, with 13 bases between. The length of the CDR3 is 14 residues. CDR3: CASNVWTATDTQYF. CDR3 sequence (DNA): TGTGCCAGCAACGTGTGGACAGCCACAGATACGCAGTATTTT.

In its sample, this clonotype was seen many times. This rearrangement joins TRBV27 to TRBJ2-1; 7 nucleotides align to TRBD2. Germline V gives CDR1 MNHEY, CDR2 SMNVEV (reference sequence). The V gene end was trimmed by 7 bases and the J gene end by 12 bases; junction bases not matched to a gene: 9. CDR3 length: 12 amino acids. CDR3 sequence (DNA): TGTGCCAGCAACCAGCCAGCGGGACGGCAGTTCTTC. Translating it yields CASNQPAGRQFF.

The chain links TRBV30 to TRBJ2-2; D is unclear. Germline CDR1 and CDR2: GTSNPN and SVGIG (reference sequence). Deletions cut 8 bases from V and 6 bases from J, with 19 bases between. CDR3 size: 14 residues. The CDR3 reads CALGWQPVSGELFF. The CDR3 DNA reads as TGTGCCCTAGGTTGGCAGCCCGTGTCCGGGGAGCTGTTTTTT.

This clonotype has at least ten counts. V is TRBV7-3 and J is TRBJ2-1, with unresolved D. Germline loops: CDR1 SGHTA, CDR2 FQGTGA. Trimming stripped 2 bases from V and 9 bases from J, with 11 bases between. This CDR3 contains 13 residues. The CDR3 is CASSLGHGFEQFF. Written as DNA, the CDR3 is TGTGCCAGCAGCTTAGGTCATGGGTTTGAGCAGTTCTTC. Variable domain in full (rest from reference TRBV7-3 and TRBJ2-1): GAGVSQTPSNKVTEKGKYVELRCDPISGHTALYWYRQSLGQGPEFLIYFQGTGAADDSGLPNDRFFAVRPEGSVSTLKIQRTERGDSAVYLCASSLGHGFEQFFGPGTRLTVL.